These T cell receptor beta chains were read from a single sample in a study of molecular identifiers for immune sequencing clone quantification. TCRdb analysed the PCR reads with MiXCR anew, one entry per CDR3 protein. Of 100,000 or so distinct CDR3 sequences detected, under 25% appear once; the ten largest clones hold more than 0.85%. What was sequenced was naive CD8+ T cells from blood, with Jurkat cell RNA spiked in. All receptors come from a human donor in good health. Some libraries in this study had Jurkat cell RNA spiked in. Both conserved end residues are part of each CDR3. A D gene is named only where the DNA matches it firmly. Some rows have no size entry. The others give once, few or many, or a class for an expanded clone.

J | V | size | D | DNA | CDR3
TRBJ2-1 | TRBV4-1 | NA | TRBD1 | TGCGCCAGCAGCAAAGGGCAGGGGGCCTACAATGAGCAGTTCTTC | CASSKGQGAYNEQFF
TRBJ1-4 | TRBV7-9 | many | TRBD1 | TGTGCCAGCAGCTCCCCGGGACAGCCTAATGAAAAACTGTTTTTT | CASSSPGQPNEKLFF
TRBJ2-1 | TRBV12-3/TRBV12-4 | NA | NA | TGTGCCAGCAGTCCCTTGGGGGGTTACAATGAGCAGTTCTTC | CASSPLGGYNEQFF
TRBJ2-3 | TRBV7-9 | many | NA | TGTGCCAGCAGCTTAATTCTCGGTCCAGATACGCAGTATTTT | CASSLILGPDTQYF
TRBJ2-6 | TRBV20-1 | many | NA | TGCAGTGCTAGCGGGGGACCTTCTGGGGCCAACGTCCTGACTTTC | CSASGGPSGANVLTF
TRBJ2-5 | TRBV28 | few | NA | TGTGCCAGCAGTTTATATGGCCAAGGGGAGACCCAGTACTTC | CASSLYGQGETQYF
TRBJ2-7 | TRBV12-3/TRBV12-4 | few | TRBD1 | TGTGCCAGCAGTTTTCGGGGACAGGATCGCTACGAGCAGTACTTC | CASSFRGQDRYEQYF
TRBJ2-7 | TRBV29-1 | many | NA | TGCAGCGCCTTCGGGGGTGACGACTCCTACGAGCAGTACTTC | CSAFGGDDSYEQYF
TRBJ2-5 | TRBV4-3 | NA | TRBD1 | TGCGCCAGCAGCCAGCCCAACCAGGGGGCGCCGGGTGAGACCCAGTACTTC | CASSQPNQGAPGETQYF
TRBJ2-1 | TRBV7-2 | NA | NA | TGTGCCAGCAGCAGGACTGGGGGGATGGGCTACAATGAGCAGTTCTTC | CASSRTGGMGYNEQFF
TRBJ1-5 | TRBV27 | many | NA | TGTGCCAGCAGCCCTAGGGGGGCTCAGCCCCAGCATTTT | CASSPRGAQPQHF
TRBJ1-3 | TRBV28 | NA | NA | TGTGCCAGCAGTCCTCGGAGTTCTGGAAACACCATATATTTT | CASSPRSSGNTIYF
TRBJ2-3 | TRBV7-6 | many | NA | TGTGCCAGCAGCTTACTTCCGCTCACAGATACGCAGTATTTT | CASSLLPLTDTQYF
TRBJ2-3 | TRBV20-1 | many | NA | TGCAGTGCCTACTTGGGGGCCACAGATACGCAGTATTTT | CSAYLGATDTQYF
TRBJ1-5 | TRBV28 | NA | NA | TGTGCCAGCTGGATGGGGTTTGATCAGCCCCAGCATTTT | CASWMGFDQPQHF
TRBJ2-7 | TRBV14 | many | TRBD2 | TGTGCCAGCAGCCCTCAAACTAGCGTCTACGAGCAGTACTTC | CASSPQTSVYEQYF
TRBJ2-2 | TRBV3-1 | few | NA | TGTGCCAGCAGCCAAGTGGAATTGGCCGGGGAGCTGTTTTTT | CASSQVELAGELFF
TRBJ2-1 | TRBV4-3 | NA | NA | TGCGCCAGCAGCCAAGATCGGACCTTTGGCTCCTACAATGAGCAGTTCTTC | CASSQDRTFGSYNEQFF
TRBJ2-1 | TRBV6-2/TRBV6-3 | few | NA | TGTGCCAGCAGTTACGTGAGAGGCAATGAGCAGTTCTTC | CASSYVRGNEQFF